The sequence of this T cell receptor (beta chain) was determined in a study of CD8+ T cells in alopecia areata. Treatment of the sample: oral pan-JAK inhibitor, 5-10 mg twice daily. Once RNA had been extracted, it was reverse transcribed into cDNA to act as the sequencing template. Generated by immunoSEQ multiplex PCR, the TCRdb table keeps only in-frame clones and is missing some. Among 150,000 to 200,000 clones, around 60% were seen once, and the ten largest hold around 3%. The junction had 5 bases not matched to a gene; V was cut back by 2 bases and J by 7 bases. This CDR3 has 15 residues. Germline V gives CDR1 SGHNT, CDR2 YYREEE (reference sequence).

This TCR derives from a human donor with alopecia areata. The source was CD4+ T cells sorted from blood, collected at week 4, from a patient treated with tofacitinib. The chain joins TRBV5-4 to TRBJ1-6; 8 bases are shared with TRBD1. The CDR3 nucleotides read TGTGCCAGCAGCTTACCAGGGGGCTACAATTCACCCCTCCACTTT. This codes for CASSLPGGYNSPLHF.